In its sample, the clone carrying this T cell receptor (beta chain) was seen many times. Each CDR3 protein is one row after TCRdb ran MiXCR on the 5' RACE reads. The sample consists of tens of thousands of distinct CDR3 sequences, around 5% of them appearing once. The data were obtained in a study of early T cells in non-severe SARS-CoV-2 infection. Study in general: RNA in bulk from unsorted whole blood was sequenced, and chains were unpaired.

The germline V gene has CDR1 SGHRS and CDR2 YFSETQ. The CDR3 covers 16 residues. V lost 3 bases to trimming and J lost 0 bases, with 15 bases between them. The V gene is TRBV5-1, the J gene TRBJ1-1; tentative D call: TRBD1 (6 bases). The sample was whole blood. This sequence was found in an adult who was a healthcare worker with PCR-confirmed SARS-CoV-2 infection or an uninfected control (not recorded which). CDR3 sequence: CASSSDWPGVNTEAFF. The CDR3 nucleotides read TGCGCCAGCAGCTCGGACTGGCCAGGGGTGAACACTGAAGCTTTCTTT. Variable domain in full (rest from reference TRBV5-1 and TRBJ1-1): KAGVTQTPRYLIKTRGQQVTLSCSPISGHRSVSWYQQTPGQGLQFLFEYFSETQRNKGNFPGRFSGRQFSNSRSEMNVSTLELGDSALYLCASSSDWPGVNTEAFFGQGTRLTVV.